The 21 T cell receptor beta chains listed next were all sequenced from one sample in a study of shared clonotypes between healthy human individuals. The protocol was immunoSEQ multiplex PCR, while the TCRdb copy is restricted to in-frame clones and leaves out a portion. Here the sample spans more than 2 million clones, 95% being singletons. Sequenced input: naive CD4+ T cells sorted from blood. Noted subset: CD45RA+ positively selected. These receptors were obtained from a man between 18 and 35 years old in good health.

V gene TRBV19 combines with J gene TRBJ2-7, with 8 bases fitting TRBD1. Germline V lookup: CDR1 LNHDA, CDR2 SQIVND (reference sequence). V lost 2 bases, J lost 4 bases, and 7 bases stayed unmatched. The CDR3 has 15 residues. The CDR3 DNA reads TGTGCCAGTAGTATAACGGGACAGGCATTTTACGAGCAGTACTTC. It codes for CASSITGQAFYEQYF.

The CDR3 loop reads CASSLGGTKNTEAFF. In DNA form, the CDR3 reads TGTGCCAGCAGCTTGGGCGGGACAAAAAACACTGAAGCTTTCTTT. The J gene is TRBJ1-1, the V gene TRBV5-4; the D gene is possibly TRBD1 (6 bases). This CDR3 is built from 15 residues. Germline CDR1 and CDR2: SGHNT and YYREEE (reference sequence). Trimming removed 0 bases from V and 2 bases from J, with 11 bases in between.

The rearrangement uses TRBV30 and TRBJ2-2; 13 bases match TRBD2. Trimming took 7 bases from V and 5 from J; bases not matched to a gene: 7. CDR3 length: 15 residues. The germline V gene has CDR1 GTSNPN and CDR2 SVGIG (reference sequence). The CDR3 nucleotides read TGTGCCTTCCAAACGGGACTAGCGGGAACCGGGGAGCTGTTTTTT. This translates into CAFQTGLAGTGELFF.

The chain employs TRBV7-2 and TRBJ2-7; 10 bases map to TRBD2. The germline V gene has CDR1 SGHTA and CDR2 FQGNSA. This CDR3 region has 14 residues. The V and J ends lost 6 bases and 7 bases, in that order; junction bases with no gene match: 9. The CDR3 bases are TGTGCCAGCAGGCCCCAAGCGGGAGGGAATGAGCAGTACTTC. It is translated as CASRPQAGGNEQYF.

The CDR3 nucleotides read TGTGCCATCAGTGAGTCTGCCAGGACAGGGAGTATCATTCAGTACTTC. Translation: CAISESARTGSIIQYF. The gene calls are TRBV10-3 and TRBJ2-4; 8 nucleotides match TRBD1. This CDR3 has 16 residues. Germline lookup yields CDR1 ENHRY and CDR2 SYGVKD. J was trimmed by 9 bases and V by 0 bases; bases with no gene match: 10.

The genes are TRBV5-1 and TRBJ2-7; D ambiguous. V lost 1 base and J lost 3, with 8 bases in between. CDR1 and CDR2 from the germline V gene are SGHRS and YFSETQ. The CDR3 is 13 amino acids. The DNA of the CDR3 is TGCGCCAGCAGCTTGCAGGTTTTCTACGAGCAGTACTTC. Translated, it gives CASSLQVFYEQYF.

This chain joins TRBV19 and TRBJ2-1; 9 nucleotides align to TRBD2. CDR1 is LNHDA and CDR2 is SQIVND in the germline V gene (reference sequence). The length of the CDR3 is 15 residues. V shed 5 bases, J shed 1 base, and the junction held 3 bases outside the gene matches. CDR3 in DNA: TGTGCCAGTAGTGATCTAGCGGGGTCCTACAATGAGCAGTTCTTC. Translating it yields CASSDLAGSYNEQFF.

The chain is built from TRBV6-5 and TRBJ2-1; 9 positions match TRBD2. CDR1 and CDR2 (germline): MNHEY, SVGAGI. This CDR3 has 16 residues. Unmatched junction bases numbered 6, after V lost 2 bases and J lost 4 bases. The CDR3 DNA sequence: TGTGCCAGCAGTTACCGTCTAGCGGGAATGTACAATGAGCAGTTCTTC. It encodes CASSYRLAGMYNEQFF.

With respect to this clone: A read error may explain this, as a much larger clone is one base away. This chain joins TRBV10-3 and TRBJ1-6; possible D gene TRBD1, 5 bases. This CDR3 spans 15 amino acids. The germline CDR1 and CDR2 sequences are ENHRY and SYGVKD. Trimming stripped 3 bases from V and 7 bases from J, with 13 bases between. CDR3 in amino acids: CAISDPPRGNSPLHF. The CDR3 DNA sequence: TGTGCCATCAGTGACCCGCCAAGGGGAAATTCACCCCTCCACTTT.

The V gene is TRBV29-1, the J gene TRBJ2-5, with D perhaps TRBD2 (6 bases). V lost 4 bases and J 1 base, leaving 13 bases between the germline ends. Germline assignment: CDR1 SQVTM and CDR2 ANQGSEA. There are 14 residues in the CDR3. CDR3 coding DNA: TGCAGCGTTGCTGACCGCGGGGTCCAAGAGACCCAGTACTTC. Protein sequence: CSVADRGVQETQYF.

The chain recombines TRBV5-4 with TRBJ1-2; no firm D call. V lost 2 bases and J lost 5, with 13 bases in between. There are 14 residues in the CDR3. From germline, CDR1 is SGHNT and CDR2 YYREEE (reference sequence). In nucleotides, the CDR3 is TGTGCCAGCAGCTTCCGGACCTTGGGGTATGGCTACACCTTC. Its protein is CASSFRTLGYGYTF. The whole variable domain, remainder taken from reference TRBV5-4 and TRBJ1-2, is ETGVTQSPTHLIKTRGQQVTLRCSSQSGHNTVSWYQQALGQGPQFIFQYYREEENGRGNFPPRFSGLQFPNYSSELNVNALELDDSALYLCASSFRTLGYGYTFGSGTRLTVV.

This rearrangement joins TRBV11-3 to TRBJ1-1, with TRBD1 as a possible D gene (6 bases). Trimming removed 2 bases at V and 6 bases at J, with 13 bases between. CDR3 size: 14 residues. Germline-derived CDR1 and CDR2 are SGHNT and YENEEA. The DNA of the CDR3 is TGTGCCAGCAGCTTATGGGAACAGGGACCTGAAGCTTTCTTT. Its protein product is CASSLWEQGPEAFF.

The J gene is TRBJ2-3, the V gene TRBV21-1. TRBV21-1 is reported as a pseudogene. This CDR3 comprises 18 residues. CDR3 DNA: TGTGCCAGCAGCAAAAGGCCGTTTCGGGCTATGGGAATATACGGGCAGTATTTT. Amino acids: CASSKRPFRAMGIYGQYF.

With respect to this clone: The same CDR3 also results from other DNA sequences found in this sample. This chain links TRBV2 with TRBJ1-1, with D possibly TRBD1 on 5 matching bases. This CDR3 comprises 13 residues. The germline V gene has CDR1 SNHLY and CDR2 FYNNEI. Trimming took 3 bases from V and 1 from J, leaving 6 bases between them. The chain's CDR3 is CASSEQGNTEAFF. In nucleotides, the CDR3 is TGTGCCAGCAGTGAGCAGGGGAACACTGAAGCTTTCTTT.

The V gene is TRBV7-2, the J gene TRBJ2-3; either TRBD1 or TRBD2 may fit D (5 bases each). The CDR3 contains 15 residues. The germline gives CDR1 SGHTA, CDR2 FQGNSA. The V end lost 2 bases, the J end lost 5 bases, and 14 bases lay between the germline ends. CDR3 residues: CASSLRGEGKDTQYF. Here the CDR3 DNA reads TGTGCCAGCAGCTTAAGGGGCGAGGGTAAAGATACGCAGTATTTT.

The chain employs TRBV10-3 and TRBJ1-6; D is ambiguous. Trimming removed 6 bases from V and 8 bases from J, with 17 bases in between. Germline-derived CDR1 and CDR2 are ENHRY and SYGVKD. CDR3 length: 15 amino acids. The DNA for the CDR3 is TGTGCCATCAGGCAACGGACGGCGGATTATTCACCCCTCCACTTT. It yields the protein CAIRQRTADYSPLHF.

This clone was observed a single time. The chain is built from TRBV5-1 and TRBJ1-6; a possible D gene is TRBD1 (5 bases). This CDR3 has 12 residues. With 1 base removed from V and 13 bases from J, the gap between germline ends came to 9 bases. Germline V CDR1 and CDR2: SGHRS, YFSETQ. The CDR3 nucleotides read TGCGCCAGCAGCTTGACAGGCTTCCCCCTCCACTTT. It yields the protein CASSLTGFPLHF.

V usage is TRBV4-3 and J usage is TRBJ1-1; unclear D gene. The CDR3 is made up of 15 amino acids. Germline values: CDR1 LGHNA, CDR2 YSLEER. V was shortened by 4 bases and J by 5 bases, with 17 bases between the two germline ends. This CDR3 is CASSRYTDQGTEAFF. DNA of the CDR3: TGCGCCAGCAGCCGCTACACTGACCAAGGGACTGAAGCTTTCTTT.

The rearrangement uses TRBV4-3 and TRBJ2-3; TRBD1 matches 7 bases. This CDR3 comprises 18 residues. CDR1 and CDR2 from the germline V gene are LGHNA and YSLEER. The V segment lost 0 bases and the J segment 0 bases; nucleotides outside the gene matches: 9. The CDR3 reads CASSQEWRQGSSTDTQYF. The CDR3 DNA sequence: TGCGCCAGCAGCCAAGAATGGAGACAGGGTTCCAGCACAGATACGCAGTATTTT.

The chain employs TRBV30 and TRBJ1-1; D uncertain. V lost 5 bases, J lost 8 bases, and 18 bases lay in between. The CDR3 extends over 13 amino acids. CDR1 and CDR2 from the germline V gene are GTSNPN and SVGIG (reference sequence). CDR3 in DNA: TGTGCCTGGGTCCCTAGGTGGACTCTCGAAGCTTTCTTT. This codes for CAWVPRWTLEAFF.

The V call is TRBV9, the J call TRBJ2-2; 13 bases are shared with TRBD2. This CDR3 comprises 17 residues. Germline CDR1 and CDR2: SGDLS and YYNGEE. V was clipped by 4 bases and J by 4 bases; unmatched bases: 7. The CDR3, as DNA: TGTGCCAGCAGCTTAACCGGGACTAGCGGGGTCACCGGGGAGCTGTTTTTT. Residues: CASSLTGTSGVTGELFF.